This entry lists 27 T cell receptor beta chains sequenced from one sample in a study of PD-1 blockade in classical Hodgkin lymphoma. Sequencing used immunoSEQ multiplex PCR; TCRdb keeps in-frame clones, though not all of them. The sample records around 65,000 clones, roughly 87% being singletons. The time point denotes: cycle 4 day 1 (C4D1), after less than seven weeks of nivolumab. Autologous stem cell transplantation was followed by relapse in every patient, and brentuximab vedotin exposure varied. Source: peripheral blood mononuclear cells (PBMCs), taken before the fourth cycle of nivolumab. These receptors all come from a human donor with classical Hodgkin lymphoma.

V and J are TRBV10-2 and TRBJ2-7; the D gene is possibly TRBD1 (5 bases). Trimming pared 5 bases from V and 0 bases from J, leaving 8 bases between. Per the germline V gene, CDR1 is WSHSY and CDR2 is SAAADI. CDR3 length equals 13 residues. CDR3 DNA: TGCGCCAGCAGTCCAGGGAACTCCTACGAGCAGTACTTC. It is translated as CASSPGNSYEQYF.

The chain couples TRBV7-8 to TRBJ1-1; 9 bases agree with TRBD1. Germline V gene lookup returns CDR1 SGHVS and CDR2 FQNEAQ. V was clipped by 8 bases and J by 4 bases; unmatched bases: 8. The CDR3 extends over 14 amino acids. The CDR3 protein is CASRGGTGPTEAFF. The DNA of the CDR3 is TGTGCCAGCCGGGGCGGGACAGGGCCCACTGAAGCTTTCTTT.

V is TRBV5-1 and J is TRBJ1-6, with 8 bases lining up with TRBD1. This CDR3 has 16 residues. Germline-derived CDR1 and CDR2 are SGHRS and YFSETQ. Trimming took 4 bases from V and 4 from J; bases not matched to a gene: 7. The chain's CDR3 is CASSPRGQEYNSPLHF. CDR3 coding DNA: TGCGCCAGCAGCCCCCGGGGACAGGAATATAATTCACCCCTCCACTTT.

The V gene is TRBV13, the J gene TRBJ1-1; no reliable D call. Germline values: CDR1 PRHDT, CDR2 FYEKMQ (reference sequence). The CDR3 consists of 13 residues. V lost 1 base and J lost 1, with 4 bases in between. The chain's CDR3 is CASSLVANTEAFF. DNA for the CDR3: TGTGCCAGCAGCTTAGTAGCGAACACTGAAGCTTTCTTT.

The rearrangement joins TRBV27 to TRBJ2-3; 8 bases are a match to TRBD2. The CDR3 length is 13 residues. Germline loops: CDR1 MNHEY, CDR2 SMNVEV (reference sequence). V dropped 11 bases and J dropped 5; count of bases not matched to a gene: 9. CDR3 region: CASSGGAGDTQYF. The CDR3 coding sequence is TGTGCCTCCTCCGGGGGGGCCGGAGATACGCAGTATTTT.

The chain is built from TRBV4-1 and TRBJ1-4; no clear D. The CDR3 runs 14 residues. CDR1 is MGHRA, CDR2 YSYEKL, per germline. V lost 1 base and J 2 bases, leaving 5 bases between the germline ends. CDR3 protein: CASSQGVTNEKLFF. The CDR3 DNA is TGCGCCAGCAGCCAAGGGGTGACTAATGAAAAACTGTTTTTT.

J is TRBJ2-7 and V is TRBV5-1, with 8 nucleotides matching TRBD1. With V trimmed by 0 bases and J by 4 bases, 6 bases remained unmatched. Germline V gives CDR1 SGHRS, CDR2 YFSETQ. The CDR3 is made up of 15 amino acids. CDR3 sequence (DNA): TGCGCCAGCAGCTTGGAGGACAGGGTAGGATACGAGCAGTACTTC. This codes for CASSLEDRVGYEQYF.

A few counts support this clone. The J gene is TRBJ1-5, the V gene TRBV15; tentatively, D is TRBD1 (6 bases). The CDR3 loop spans 17 amino acids. CDR1 is LNHNV, CDR2 YYDKDF, per germline (reference sequence). Trimming took off 1 base at V and 3 bases at J, with 16 bases between the two ends. In DNA form, the CDR3 reads TGTGCCACCAGCAGAGGGCCGGCAGGGGATAACAATCAGCCCCAGCATTTT. As protein: CATSRGPAGDNNQPQHF. Combining the CDR3 with reference TRBV15 and TRBJ1-5 gives the whole variable domain DAMVIQNPRYQVTQFGKPVTLSCSQTLNHNVMYWYQQKSSQAPKLLFHYYDKDFNNEADTPDNFQSRRPNTSFCFLDIRSPGLGDTAMYLCATSRGPAGDNNQPQHFGDGTRLSIL.

V is TRBV5-4 and J is TRBJ1-1; possible D gene TRBD1, 6 bases. The CDR3 has 13 amino acids. V lost 0 bases to trimming and J lost 4 bases, with 7 bases between them. Germline assignment: CDR1 SGHNT and CDR2 YYREEE (reference sequence). CDR3 sequence (DNA): TGTGCCAGCAGCTTGGACAGGGTCACTGAAGCTTTCTTT. It translates to CASSLDRVTEAFF.

This chain links TRBV6-6 with TRBJ2-2; D is undetermined. V lost 0 bases, J lost 4 bases, and 6 bases lay in between. CDR1 and CDR2 from the germline V gene are MNHNY and SVGAGI (reference sequence). The CDR3 totals 14 residues. This chain's CDR3 is CASSYSFATGELFF. The CDR3 DNA follows: TGTGCCAGCAGTTACTCATTCGCCACCGGGGAGCTGTTTTTT.

The CDR3 region is CASRGGNYGYTF. The CDR3 nucleotides are TGTGCCAGCAGGGGGGGAAACTATGGCTACACCTTC. The rearrangement joins TRBV6-6 to TRBJ1-2; tentative D call: TRBD1 (5 bases). Germline loops: CDR1 MNHNY, CDR2 SVGAGI (reference sequence). V gave up 6 bases and J gave up 2 bases, with 7 bases separating them. The CDR3 loop spans 12 amino acids.

The gene calls are TRBV5-1 and TRBJ2-6; D may be TRBD2 (6 bases). The V gene's germline CDR1 is SGHRS and CDR2 YFSETQ. V lost 0 bases, J lost 0 bases, and 7 bases lay in between. This CDR3 has 16 residues. As DNA, the CDR3 is TGCGCCAGCAGCTTGGCCGGGGGCTCTGGGGCCAACGTCCTGACTTTC. Translating gives CASSLAGGSGANVLTF. The whole variable domain, remainder taken from reference TRBV5-1 and TRBJ2-6, is KAGVTQTPRYLIKTRGQQVTLSCSPISGHRSVSWYQQTPGQGLQFLFEYFSETQRNKGNFPGRFSGRQFSNSRSEMNVSTLELGDSALYLCASSLAGGSGANVLTFGAGSRLTVL.

Note on this clone: The junction does not match germline at one end; this may be a read error. Other DNA sequences in the same sample also yield this CDR3. The chain couples TRBV19 to TRBJ2-1, with D hard to call. The germline V gene encodes CDR1 LNHDA and CDR2 SQIVND (reference sequence). The CDR3 totals 14 residues. The DNA for the CDR3 is TGTGCCAGCAGTATGGGTAGCACGTACAATGAGCAGTTCTTC. Translated: CASSMGSTYNEQFF.

The V and J genes are TRBV27 and TRBJ2-7, with 10 positions matching TRBD1. The CDR3 runs to 15 residues. J lost 4 bases, V lost 4 bases, and 7 bases had no gene match. CDR1 is MNHEY, CDR2 SMNVEV, per germline (reference sequence). The CDR3 reads CASSSLDRGFYEQYF. In nucleotides, the CDR3 is TGTGCCAGCAGTTCATTGGACAGGGGGTTTTACGAGCAGTACTTC.

The rearrangement uses TRBV6-1 and TRBJ1-5; tentatively, D is TRBD1 (5 bases). The CDR3 length is 13 residues. V was trimmed by 7 bases and J by 4 bases, leaving 11 bases between them. Germline lookup yields CDR1 MNHNS and CDR2 SASEGT. CDR3 amino acids: CASMLGGNQPQHF. In nucleotides, the CDR3 is TGTGCCAGCATGCTGGGGGGTAATCAGCCCCAGCATTTT.

V gene TRBV9 combines with J gene TRBJ2-2; the D gene could be TRBD1 or TRBD2 (5 bases each). The V and J ends lost 7 bases and 1 base respectively, with 17 bases between them. The CDR3 is made up of 16 amino acids. The germline V gene has CDR1 SGDLS and CDR2 YYNGEE. This CDR3 reads CASGRQPGQNTGELFF. The DNA for the CDR3 is TGTGCCAGCGGACGTCAGCCGGGGCAGAACACCGGGGAGCTGTTTTTT. Complete variable domain (other parts from reference TRBV9 and TRBJ2-2): DSGVTQTPKHLITATGQRVTLRCSPRSGDLSVYWYQQSLDQGLQFLIQYYNGEERAKGNILERFSAQQFPDLHSELNLSSLELGDSALYFCASGRQPGQNTGELFFGEGSRLTVL.

The chain links TRBV5-1 to TRBJ1-1; perhaps TRBD1 as D (6 bases). Trimming cost V 1 base and J 4 bases, with 14 bases left between them. CDR3 length: 15 amino acids. The germline V gene has CDR1 SGHRS and CDR2 YFSETQ. CDR3 sequence (DNA): TGCGCCAGCAGCTTGAATACAGGGTCGGGCACTGAAGCTTTCTTT. It encodes CASSLNTGSGTEAFF. The full variable domain, with the rest looked up from reference TRBV5-1 and TRBJ1-1, is KAGVTQTPRYLIKTRGQQVTLSCSPISGHRSVSWYQQTPGQGLQFLFEYFSETQRNKGNFPGRFSGRQFSNSRSEMNVSTLELGDSALYLCASSLNTGSGTEAFFGQGTRLTVV.

The chain couples TRBV28 to TRBJ1-2; 7 bases are shared with TRBD1. The V gene end was trimmed by 6 bases and the J gene end by 8 bases; junction bases not matched to a gene: 12. The CDR3 contains 14 residues. Germline lookup yields CDR1 MDHEN and CDR2 SYDVKM. The CDR3 here is CASSLGQAVTGYTF. The CDR3 region has the DNA TGTGCCAGCAGCCTAGGACAGGCCGTAACGGGCTACACCTTC.

The rearrangement joins TRBV5-1 to TRBJ1-4, with D hard to call. The length of the CDR3 is 15 residues. Trimming left V 2 bases short and J 7 bases short, with 15 bases between. Germline loops: CDR1 SGHRS, CDR2 YFSETQ. The CDR3 loop is CASSLGWIEGEKLFF. Here the CDR3 DNA reads TGCGCCAGCAGCTTAGGGTGGATAGAGGGTGAAAAACTGTTTTTT.

The genes are TRBV9 and TRBJ1-4; D gene unclear. Germline CDR1 SGDLS, CDR2 YYNGEE. V was cut by 4 bases and J by 4 bases, with 8 bases left in between. There are 13 residues in the CDR3. CDR3 DNA: TGTGCCAGCAGCTACGGGGTTAATGAAAAACTGTTTTTT. Translated: CASSYGVNEKLFF.

The chain has TRBV28 and TRBJ2-1, with 12 positions matching TRBD2. V was pared by 6 bases and J by 0 bases, with 6 bases of the junction left unmatched. The CDR3 totals 17 residues. Per germline, CDR1 MDHEN and CDR2 SYDVKM. In DNA form, the CDR3 reads TGTGCCAGCAGACTAGCGGGGGGATCCGCCTCCTACAATGAGCAGTTCTTC. Translated: CASRLAGGSASYNEQFF.

The chain has TRBV6-4 and TRBJ2-1; 10 bases are shared with TRBD2. Germline CDR1 and CDR2: MRHNA and SNTAGT. V lost 3 bases to trimming and J lost 9 bases; unmatched junction nucleotides: 8. The CDR3 totals 15 residues. The CDR3 DNA reads as TGTGCCAGCAGTGAAAGGGCTAGCGGGGGACTTGAGCAGTTCTTC. This gives the protein CASSERASGGLEQFF.

This sequence joins TRBV7-9 and TRBJ2-3; D not resolved. The CDR3 extends over 13 amino acids. Per germline, CDR1 SEHNR and CDR2 FQNEAQ (reference sequence). V shed 4 bases and J shed 1 base, with 6 bases lying between them. The CDR3 loop is CASSWRGTDTQYF. The CDR3 nucleotides read TGTGCCAGCAGCTGGAGAGGCACAGATACGCAGTATTTT.

The gene calls are TRBV5-1 and TRBJ2-1; D gene uncertain. V lost 1 base, J lost 7 bases, and 6 bases lay in between. The CDR3 runs to 12 residues. In germline, CDR1 is SGHRS, CDR2 YFSETQ. DNA for the CDR3: TGCGCCAGCAGCTTGACCCTTAATGAGCAGTTCTTC. It translates to CASSLTLNEQFF.

The chain links TRBV5-1 to TRBJ2-7; D might be TRBD1 or TRBD2, each matching 5 bases. The CDR3 totals 13 residues. The V gene's germline CDR1 is SGHRS and CDR2 YFSETQ. V lost 4 bases and J lost 3, with 11 bases in between. DNA for the CDR3: TGCGCCAGCAGCCTACAGGACTTCTACGAGCAGTACTTC. Amino acid sequence: CASSLQDFYEQYF.

The chain couples TRBV5-4 to TRBJ1-1; D ambiguous. CDR3 length: 16 residues. Trimming left V 0 bases short and J 2 bases short, with 14 bases between. Germline V gene lookup returns CDR1 SGHNT and CDR2 YYREEE (reference sequence). The CDR3, as DNA: TGTGCCAGCAGCTTGGGGGCTGCACCAGGCAACACTGAAGCTTTCTTT. This translates into CASSLGAAPGNTEAFF.

The V and J genes are TRBV5-1 and TRBJ2-7; TRBD1 might be the D (6 bases). Trimming took 4 bases from V and 2 from J, leaving 16 bases between them. This CDR3 is 15 amino acids long. CDR1 and CDR2 from the germline V gene are SGHRS and YFSETQ. DNA for the CDR3: TGCGCCAGCAGCCCGATGGGCAGGGGACCCTACGAGCAGTACTTC. Residues: CASSPMGRGPYEQYF.